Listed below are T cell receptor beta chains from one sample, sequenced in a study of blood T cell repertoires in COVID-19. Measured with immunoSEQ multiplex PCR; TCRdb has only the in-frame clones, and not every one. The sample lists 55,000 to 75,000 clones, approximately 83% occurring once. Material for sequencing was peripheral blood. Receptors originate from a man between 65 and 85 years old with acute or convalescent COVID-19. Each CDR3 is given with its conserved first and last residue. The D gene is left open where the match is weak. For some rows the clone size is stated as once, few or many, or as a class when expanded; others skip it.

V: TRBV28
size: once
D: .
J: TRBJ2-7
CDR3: CASSPPGGLYEQYF
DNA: TGTGCCAGCAGTCCCCCCGGGGGGCTCTACGAGCAGTACTTC

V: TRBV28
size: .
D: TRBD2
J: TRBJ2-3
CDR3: CASSLAGLAGGIFSTDTQYF
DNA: TGTGCCAGCAGTTTAGCGGGACTAGCGGGAGGGATTTTTAGCACAGATACGCAGTATTTT

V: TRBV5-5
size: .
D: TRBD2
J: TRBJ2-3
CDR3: CASSPLSLAGAGDTQYF
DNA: TGTGCCAGCAGCCCCCTCTCCCTAGCGGGGGCAGGGGATACGCAGTATTTT

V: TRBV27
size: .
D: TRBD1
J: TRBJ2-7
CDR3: CASRRHGTDYEQYF
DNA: TGTGCCAGCAGACGACACGGGACAGACTACGAGCAGTACTTC

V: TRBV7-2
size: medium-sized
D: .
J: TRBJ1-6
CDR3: CASSLDSGFLDSPLHF
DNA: TGTGCCAGCAGCTTAGATTCCGGGTTTTTGGATTCACCCCTCCACTTT

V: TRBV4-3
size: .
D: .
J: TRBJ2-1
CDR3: CASSQLGHHSYNEQFF
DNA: TGCGCCAGCAGCCAACTAGGACACCACTCCTACAATGAGCAGTTCTTC

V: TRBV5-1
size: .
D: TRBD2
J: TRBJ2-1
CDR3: CASSLPLAGSEQFF
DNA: TGCGCCAGCAGCTTGCCTCTAGCGGGTAGTGAGCAGTTCTTC

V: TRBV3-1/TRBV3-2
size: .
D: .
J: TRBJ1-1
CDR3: CASSQGSGIVTEAFF
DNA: TGTGCCAGCAGCCAAGGATCGGGAATAGTCACTGAAGCTTTCTTT

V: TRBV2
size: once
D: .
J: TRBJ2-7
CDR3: CASRVGASYEQYF
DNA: TGTGCCAGCAGGGTCGGTGCCTCCTACGAGCAGTACTTC

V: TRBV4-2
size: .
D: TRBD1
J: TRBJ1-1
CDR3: CASSLNIGQANTEAFF
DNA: TGTGCCAGCAGCCTAAATATCGGACAGGCGAACACTGAAGCTTTCTTT

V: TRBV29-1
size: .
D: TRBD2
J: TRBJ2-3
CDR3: CSVEGSGSPSTDTQYF
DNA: TGCAGCGTTGAAGGTAGCGGGAGTCCGAGCACAGATACGCAGTATTTT

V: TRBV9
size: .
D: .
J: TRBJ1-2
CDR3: CASSFTSGGYNYGYTF
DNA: TGTGCCAGCAGCTTCACATCCGGAGGGTATAACTATGGCTACACCTTC

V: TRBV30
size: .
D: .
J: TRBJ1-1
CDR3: CAWKGVGEAFF
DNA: TGTGCCTGGAAGGGGGTGGGAGAAGCTTTCTTT

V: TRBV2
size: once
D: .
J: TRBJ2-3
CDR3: CASSEGFTDTQYF
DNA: TGTGCCAGCAGTGAGGGCTTCACAGATACGCAGTATTTT

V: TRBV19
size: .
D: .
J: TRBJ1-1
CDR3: CASSPQGENTEAFF
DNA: TGTGCCAGTAGTCCGCAGGGTGAGAACACTGAAGCTTTCTTT

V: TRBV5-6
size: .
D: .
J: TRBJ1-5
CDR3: CASSLSLEQGRQPQHF
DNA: TGTGCCAGCAGCTTGTCCCTCGAACAGGGACGTCAGCCCCAGCATTTT

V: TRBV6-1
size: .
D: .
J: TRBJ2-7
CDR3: CASSDATRVNYEQYF
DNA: TGTGCCAGCAGTGATGCGACCCGGGTCAATTACGAGCAGTACTTC

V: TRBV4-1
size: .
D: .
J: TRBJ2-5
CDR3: CASSPTAGMETQYF
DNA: TGCGCCAGCAGCCCCACGGCAGGGATGGAGACCCAGTACTTC

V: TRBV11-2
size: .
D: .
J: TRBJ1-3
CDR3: CASSSVSGNTIYF
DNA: TGTGCCAGCAGCTCCGTCTCTGGAAACACCATATATTTT

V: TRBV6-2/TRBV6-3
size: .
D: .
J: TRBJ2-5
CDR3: CASSWGRKETQYF
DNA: TGTGCCAGCAGTTGGGGGCGGAAAGAGACCCAGTACTTC

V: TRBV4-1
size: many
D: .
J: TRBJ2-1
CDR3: CASSHLDLISYNEQFF
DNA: TGCGCCAGCAGCCATCTCGACTTGATCTCCTACAATGAGCAGTTCTTC

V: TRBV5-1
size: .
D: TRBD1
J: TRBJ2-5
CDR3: CASNIPGTAETQYF
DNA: TGCGCCAGCAACATACCTGGGACAGCTGAGACCCAGTACTTC

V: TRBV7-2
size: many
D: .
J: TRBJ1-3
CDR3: CASSFLSGNTIYF
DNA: TGTGCCAGCAGCTTCCTTTCTGGAAACACCATATATTTT

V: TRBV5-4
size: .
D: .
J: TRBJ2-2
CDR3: CASLGGGRTGELFF
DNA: TGTGCCAGCTTGGGAGGGGGGCGCACCGGGGAGCTGTTTTTT

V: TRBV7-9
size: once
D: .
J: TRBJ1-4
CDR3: CASSLDPRGSNEKLFF
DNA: TGTGCCAGCAGCTTAGACCCCAGGGGCTCTAATGAAAAACTGTTTTTT

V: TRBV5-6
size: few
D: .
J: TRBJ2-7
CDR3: CASSDGGTSAEEQYF
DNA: TGTGCCAGCAGCGATGGCGGGACCTCCGCAGAAGAGCAGTACTTC

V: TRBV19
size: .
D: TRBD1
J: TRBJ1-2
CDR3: CASSRQGGNYGYTF
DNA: TGTGCCAGTAGTCGACAGGGCGGCAACTATGGCTACACCTTC

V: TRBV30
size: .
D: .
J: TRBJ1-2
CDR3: CAWSGPEAGGYTF
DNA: TGTGCCTGGAGCGGCCCCGAGGCCGGGGGCTACACCTTC

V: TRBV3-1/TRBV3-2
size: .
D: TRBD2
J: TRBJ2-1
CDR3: CASSQGLGGRAGNEQFF
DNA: TGTGCCAGCAGCCAAGGACTCGGCGGGAGGGCCGGGAATGAGCAGTTCTTC

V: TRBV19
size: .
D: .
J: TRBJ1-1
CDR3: CASKPPGSTEAFF
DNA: TGTGCCAGTAAGCCACCGGGTTCGACTGAAGCTTTCTTT

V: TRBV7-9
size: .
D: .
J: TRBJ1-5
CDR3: CASSLAAGSSNSNQPQHF
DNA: TGTGCCAGCAGCTTAGCTGCGGGCAGTTCGAATAGCAATCAGCCCCAGCATTTT

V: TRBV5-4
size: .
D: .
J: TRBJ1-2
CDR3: CASSLEFQRAYGYTF
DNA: TGTGCCAGCAGCTTGGAGTTCCAGAGGGCCTATGGCTACACCTTC

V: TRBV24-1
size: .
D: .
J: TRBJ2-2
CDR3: CATSDQGVWTGELFF
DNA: TGTGCCACCTCAGACCAGGGTGTGTGGACCGGGGAGCTGTTTTTT

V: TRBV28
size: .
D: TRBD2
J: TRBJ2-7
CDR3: CASIPSGPSYEQYF
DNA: TGTGCCAGCATCCCTAGCGGGCCGTCCTACGAGCAGTACTTC

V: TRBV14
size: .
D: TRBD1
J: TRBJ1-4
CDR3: CASSLSGQGSNEKLFF
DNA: TGTGCCAGCAGCCTGAGTGGACAGGGGAGTAACGAAAAACTGTTTTTT

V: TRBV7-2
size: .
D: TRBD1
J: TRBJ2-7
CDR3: CASSLAFGAGGHEQYF
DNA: TGTGCCAGCAGCTTAGCATTTGGGGCAGGGGGTCACGAGCAGTACTTC

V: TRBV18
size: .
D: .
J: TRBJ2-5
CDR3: CASSPYWGRETQYF
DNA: TGTGCCAGCTCACCCTACTGGGGGCGGGAGACCCAGTACTTC

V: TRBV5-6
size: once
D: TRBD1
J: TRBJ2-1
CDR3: CASSLRTGNVYNEQFF
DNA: TGTGCCAGCAGCTTGCGGACAGGGAATGTGTACAATGAGCAGTTCTTC

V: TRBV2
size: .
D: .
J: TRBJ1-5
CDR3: CASTGQIVSNQPQHF
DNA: TGTGCCAGCACAGGCCAAATCGTTAGCAATCAGCCCCAGCATTTT

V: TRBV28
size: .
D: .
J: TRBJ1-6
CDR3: CASSPASYSSPLHF
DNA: TGTGCCAGCAGTCCCGCCAGCTACAGTTCACCCCTCCACTTT

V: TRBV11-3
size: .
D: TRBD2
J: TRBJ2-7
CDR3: CASSLDGGSSYEQYF
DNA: TGTGCCAGCAGCTTAGACGGCGGGAGCTCCTACGAGCAGTACTTC

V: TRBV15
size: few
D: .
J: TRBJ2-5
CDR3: CATSMANQETQYF
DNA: TGTGCCACCAGCATGGCCAACCAAGAGACCCAGTACTTC

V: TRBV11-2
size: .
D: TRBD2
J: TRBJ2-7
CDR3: CASSLGGGRAYEQYF
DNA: TGTGCCAGCAGCTTAGGGGGCGGGAGGGCCTACGAGCAGTACTTC

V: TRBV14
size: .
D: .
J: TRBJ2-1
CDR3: CASSQTLLAAGRYNEQFF
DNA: TGTGCCAGCAGCCAGACCCTTCTAGCCGCGGGAAGGTACAATGAGCAGTTCTTC

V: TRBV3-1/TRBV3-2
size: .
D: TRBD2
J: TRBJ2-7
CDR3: CASSYLPTSGKAYEQYF
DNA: TGTGCCAGCAGCTACCTCCCGACTAGCGGGAAGGCCTACGAGCAGTACTTC

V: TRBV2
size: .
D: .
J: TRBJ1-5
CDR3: CASSEARQGQPQHF
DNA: TGTGCCAGCAGTGAAGCGCGGCAGGGCCAGCCCCAGCATTTT

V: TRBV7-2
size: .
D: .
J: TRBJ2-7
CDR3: CASSLESEHYEQYF
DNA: TGTGCCAGCAGCTTAGAAAGCGAGCACTACGAGCAGTACTTC

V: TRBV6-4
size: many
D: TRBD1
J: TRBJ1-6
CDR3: CASIPPGQSNSPLHF
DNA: TGTGCCAGCATTCCCCCGGGACAGTCCAATTCACCCCTCCACTTT

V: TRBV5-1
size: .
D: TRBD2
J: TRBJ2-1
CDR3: CASSFGTSGDNEQFF
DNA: TGCGCCAGCAGCTTCGGGACTAGCGGGGACAATGAGCAGTTCTTC

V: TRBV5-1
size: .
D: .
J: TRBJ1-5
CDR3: CASSLKQGQPQHF
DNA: TGCGCCAGCAGCCTAAAACAGGGTCAGCCCCAGCATTTT

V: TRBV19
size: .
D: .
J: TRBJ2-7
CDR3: CASSGAGLSSYEQYF
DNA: TGTGCCAGTAGCGGAGCAGGGCTGAGCTCCTACGAGCAGTACTTC

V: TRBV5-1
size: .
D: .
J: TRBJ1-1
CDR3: CASSLVAGADTEAFF
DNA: TGCGCCAGCAGCTTGGTGGCAGGGGCTGACACTGAAGCTTTCTTT

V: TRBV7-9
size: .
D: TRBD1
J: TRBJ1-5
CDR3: CASSAGTGNQPQHF
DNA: TGTGCCAGCAGCGCCGGGACAGGTAATCAGCCCCAGCATTTT

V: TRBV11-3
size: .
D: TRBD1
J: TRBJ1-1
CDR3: CASSLGTTGDTEAFF
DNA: TGTGCCAGCAGCTTAGGAACCACAGGGGACACTGAAGCTTTCTTT

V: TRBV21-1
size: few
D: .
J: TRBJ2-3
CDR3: CASRGGSGDTQYF
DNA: TGTGCCAGCCGGGGCGGGAGCGGAGATACGCAGTATTTT